The source of this T cell receptor (beta chain) is a study of T cell changes during pregnancy in multiple sclerosis. V gave up 2 bases and J gave up 6 bases, with 13 bases separating them. This CDR3 has 14 amino acids. The germline gives CDR1 SGHTA, CDR2 FQGNSA. Profiled with immunoSEQ multiplex PCR; TCRdb holds only in-frame clones, not every one. This table has tens of thousands of clones, 91% appearing once. The sequence derives from a female donor in good health, enrolled as a control in a pregnancy study. The chain joins TRBV7-2 to TRBJ1-1, with no clear D. The specimen comprised peripheral blood, sampled after pregnancy. DNA of the CDR3: TGTGCCAGCAGCTTAAGGTATTCGGGGTCTGAAGCTTTCTTT. This sequence encodes CASSLRYSGSEAFF.